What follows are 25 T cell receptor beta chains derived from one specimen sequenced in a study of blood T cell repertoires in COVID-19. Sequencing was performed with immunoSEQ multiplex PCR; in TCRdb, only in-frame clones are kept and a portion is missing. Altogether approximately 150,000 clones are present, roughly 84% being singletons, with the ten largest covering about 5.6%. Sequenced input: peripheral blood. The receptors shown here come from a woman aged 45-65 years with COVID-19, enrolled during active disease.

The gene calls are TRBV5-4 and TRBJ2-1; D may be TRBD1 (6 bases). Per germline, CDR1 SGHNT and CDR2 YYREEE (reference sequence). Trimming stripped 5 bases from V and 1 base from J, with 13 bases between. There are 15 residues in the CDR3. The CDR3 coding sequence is TGTGCCAGCAGAAACGGGACATTGTCCTACAATGAGCAGTTCTTC. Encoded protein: CASRNGTLSYNEQFF.

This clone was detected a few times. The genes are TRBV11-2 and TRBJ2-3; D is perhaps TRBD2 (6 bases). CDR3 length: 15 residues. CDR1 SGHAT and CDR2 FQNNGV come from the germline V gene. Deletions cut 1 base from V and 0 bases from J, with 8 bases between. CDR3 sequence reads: CASSLGRGSTDTQYF. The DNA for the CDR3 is TGTGCCAGCAGCTTAGGGCGGGGAAGCACAGATACGCAGTATTTT.

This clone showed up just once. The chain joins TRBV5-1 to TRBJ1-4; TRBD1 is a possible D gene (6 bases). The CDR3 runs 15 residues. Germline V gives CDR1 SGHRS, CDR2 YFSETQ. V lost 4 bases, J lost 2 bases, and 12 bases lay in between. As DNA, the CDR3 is TGCGCCAGCAGCCCCCAGGACAGCACTAATGAAAAACTGTTTTTT. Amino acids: CASSPQDSTNEKLFF.

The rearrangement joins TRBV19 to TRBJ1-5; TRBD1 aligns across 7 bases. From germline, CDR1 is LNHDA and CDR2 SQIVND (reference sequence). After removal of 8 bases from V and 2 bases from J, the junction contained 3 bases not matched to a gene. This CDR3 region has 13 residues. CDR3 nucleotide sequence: TGTGCCAGTCTTGACAGGGGCAATCAGCCCCAGCATTTT. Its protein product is CASLDRGNQPQHF.

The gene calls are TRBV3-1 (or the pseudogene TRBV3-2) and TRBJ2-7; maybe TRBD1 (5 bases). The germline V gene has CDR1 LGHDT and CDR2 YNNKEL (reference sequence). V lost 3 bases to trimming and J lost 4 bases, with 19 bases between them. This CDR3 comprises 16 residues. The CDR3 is CASSHSGWTNSYEQYF. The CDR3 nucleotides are TGTGCCAGCAGCCACTCTGGGTGGACAAATTCGTACGAGCAGTACTTC.

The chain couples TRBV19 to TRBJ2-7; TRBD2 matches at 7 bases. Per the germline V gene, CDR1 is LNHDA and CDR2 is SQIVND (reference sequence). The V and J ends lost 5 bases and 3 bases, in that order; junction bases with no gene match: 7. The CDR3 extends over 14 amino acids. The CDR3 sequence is CASSPPLAGYEQYF. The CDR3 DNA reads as TGTGCCAGTAGTCCACCCTTAGCGGGCTACGAGCAGTACTTC. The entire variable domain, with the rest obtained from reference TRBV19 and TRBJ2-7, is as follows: DGGITQSPKYLFRKEGQNVTLSCEQNLNHDAMYWYRQDPGQGLRLIYYSQIVNDFQKGDIAEGYSVSREKKESFPLTVTSAQKNPTAFYLCASSPPLAGYEQYFGPGTRLTVT.

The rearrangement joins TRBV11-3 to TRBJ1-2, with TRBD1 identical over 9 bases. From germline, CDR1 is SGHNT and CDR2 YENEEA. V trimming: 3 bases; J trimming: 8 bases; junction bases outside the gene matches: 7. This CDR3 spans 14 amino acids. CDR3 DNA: TGTGCCAGCAGCTTGGGGGACAGGGTTGGCGGCTACACCTTC. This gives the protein CASSLGDRVGGYTF.

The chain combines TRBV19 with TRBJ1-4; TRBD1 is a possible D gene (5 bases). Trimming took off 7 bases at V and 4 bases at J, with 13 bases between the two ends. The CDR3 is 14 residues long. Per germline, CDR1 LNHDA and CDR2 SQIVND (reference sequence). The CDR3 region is CASTPDSRNEKLFF. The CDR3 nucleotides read TGTGCCAGTACTCCCGACAGCCGTAATGAAAAACTGTTTTTT.

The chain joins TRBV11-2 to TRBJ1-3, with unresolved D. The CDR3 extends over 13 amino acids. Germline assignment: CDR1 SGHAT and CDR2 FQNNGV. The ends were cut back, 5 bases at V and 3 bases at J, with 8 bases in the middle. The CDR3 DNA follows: TGTGCCAGCAGCCGGGAAGGTGGAAACACCATATATTTT. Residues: CASSREGGNTIYF.

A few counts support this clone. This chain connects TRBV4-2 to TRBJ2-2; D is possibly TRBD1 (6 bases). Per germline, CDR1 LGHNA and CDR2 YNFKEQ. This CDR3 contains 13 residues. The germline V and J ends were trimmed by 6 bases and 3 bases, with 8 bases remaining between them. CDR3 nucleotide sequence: TGTGCCAGCAGATACAGGGACACCGGGGAGCTGTTTTTT. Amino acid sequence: CASRYRDTGELFF.

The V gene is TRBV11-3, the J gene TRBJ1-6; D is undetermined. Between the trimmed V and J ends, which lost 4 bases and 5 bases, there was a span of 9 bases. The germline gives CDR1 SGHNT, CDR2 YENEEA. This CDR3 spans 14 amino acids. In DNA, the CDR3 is TGTGCCAGCAGCTCTTGGAGAGATAATTCACCCCTCCACTTT. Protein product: CASSSWRDNSPLHF.

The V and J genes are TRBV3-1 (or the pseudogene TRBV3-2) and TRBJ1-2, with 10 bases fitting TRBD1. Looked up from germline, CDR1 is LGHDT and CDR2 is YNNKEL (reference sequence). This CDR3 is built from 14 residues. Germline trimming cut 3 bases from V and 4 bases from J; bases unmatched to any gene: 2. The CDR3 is CASSQGDRGYGYTF. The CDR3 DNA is TGTGCCAGCAGCCAGGGGGACAGGGGCTATGGCTACACCTTC.

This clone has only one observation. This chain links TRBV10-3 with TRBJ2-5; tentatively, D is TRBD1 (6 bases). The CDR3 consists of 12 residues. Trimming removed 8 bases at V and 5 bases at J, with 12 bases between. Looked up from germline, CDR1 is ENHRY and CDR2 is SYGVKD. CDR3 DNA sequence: TGTGCCATCGCAGGGGTCGAGGAGACCCAGTACTTC. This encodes CAIAGVEETQYF.

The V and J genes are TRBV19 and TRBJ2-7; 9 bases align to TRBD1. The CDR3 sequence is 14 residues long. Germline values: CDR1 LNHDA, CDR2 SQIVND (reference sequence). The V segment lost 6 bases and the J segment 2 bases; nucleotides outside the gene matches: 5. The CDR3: CASSPTGGTYEQYF. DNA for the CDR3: TGTGCCAGTAGCCCGACAGGGGGAACCTACGAGCAGTACTTC.

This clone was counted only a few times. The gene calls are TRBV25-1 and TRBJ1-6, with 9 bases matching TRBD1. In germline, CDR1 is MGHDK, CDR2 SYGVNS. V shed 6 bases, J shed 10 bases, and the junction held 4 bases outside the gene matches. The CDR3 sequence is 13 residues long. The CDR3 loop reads CASSHRGLSPLHF. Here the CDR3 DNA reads TGTGCCAGCAGCCACAGGGGGCTCTCACCCCTCCACTTT.

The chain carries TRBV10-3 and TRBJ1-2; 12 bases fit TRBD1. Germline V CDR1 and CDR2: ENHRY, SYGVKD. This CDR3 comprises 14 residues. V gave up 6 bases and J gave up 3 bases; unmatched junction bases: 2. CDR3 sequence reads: CAISGTGGDYGYTF. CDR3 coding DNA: TGTGCCATCAGCGGGACAGGGGGCGACTATGGCTACACCTTC.

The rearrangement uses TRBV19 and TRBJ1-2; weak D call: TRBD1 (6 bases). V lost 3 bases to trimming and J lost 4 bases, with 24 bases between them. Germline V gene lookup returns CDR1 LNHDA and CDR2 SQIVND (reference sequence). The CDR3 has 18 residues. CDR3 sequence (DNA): TGTGCCAGTAGTATTGGGAAGGCAGGGGTTGAGGCCCTCTATGGCTACACCTTC. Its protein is CASSIGKAGVEALYGYTF.

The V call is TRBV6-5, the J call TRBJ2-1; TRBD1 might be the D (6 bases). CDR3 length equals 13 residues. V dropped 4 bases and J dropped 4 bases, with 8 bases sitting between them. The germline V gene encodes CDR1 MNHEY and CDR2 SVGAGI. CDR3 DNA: TGTGCCAGCAGTTCCACAGGGTACAATGAGCAGTTCTTC. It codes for CASSSTGYNEQFF.

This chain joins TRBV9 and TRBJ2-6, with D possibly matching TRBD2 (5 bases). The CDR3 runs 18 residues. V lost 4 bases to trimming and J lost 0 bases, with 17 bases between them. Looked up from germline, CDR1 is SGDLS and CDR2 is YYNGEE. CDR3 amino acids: CASSPLTGFYSGANVLTF. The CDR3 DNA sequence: TGTGCCAGCAGCCCCCTGACGGGGTTCTACTCTGGGGCCAACGTCCTGACTTTC.

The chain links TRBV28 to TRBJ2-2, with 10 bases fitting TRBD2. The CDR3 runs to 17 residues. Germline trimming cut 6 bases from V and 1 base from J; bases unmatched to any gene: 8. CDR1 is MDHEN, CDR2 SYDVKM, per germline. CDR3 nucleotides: TGTGCCAGCAGCGACCCTCGACTAGCGGGGAACACCGGGGAGCTGTTTTTT. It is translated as CASSDPRLAGNTGELFF.

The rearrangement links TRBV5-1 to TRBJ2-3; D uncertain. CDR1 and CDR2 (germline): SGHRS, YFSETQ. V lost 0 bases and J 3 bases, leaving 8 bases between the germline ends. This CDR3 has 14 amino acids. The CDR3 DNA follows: TGCGCCAGCAGCTTGGGGCTAGTTACAGATACGCAGTATTTT. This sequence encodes CASSLGLVTDTQYF.

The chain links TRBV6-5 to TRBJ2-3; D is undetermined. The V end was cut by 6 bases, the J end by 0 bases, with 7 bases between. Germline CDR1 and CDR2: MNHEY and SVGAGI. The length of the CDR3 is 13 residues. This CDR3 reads CASRAGSTDTQYF. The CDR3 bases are TGTGCCAGCAGGGCCGGGAGCACAGATACGCAGTATTTT.

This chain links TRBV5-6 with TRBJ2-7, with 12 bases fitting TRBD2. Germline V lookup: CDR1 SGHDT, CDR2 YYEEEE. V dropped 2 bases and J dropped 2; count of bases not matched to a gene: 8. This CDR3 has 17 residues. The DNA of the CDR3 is TGTGCCAGCAGCTTACCTAGCGGGGGGGCCCGCCCCTACGAGCAGTACTTC. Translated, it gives CASSLPSGGARPYEQYF.

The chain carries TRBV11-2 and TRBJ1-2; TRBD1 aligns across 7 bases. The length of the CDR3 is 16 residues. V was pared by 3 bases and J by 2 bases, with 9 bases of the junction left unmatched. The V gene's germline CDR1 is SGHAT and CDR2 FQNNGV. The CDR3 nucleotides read TGTGCCAGCAGCTTTCTACAGGGGACCATGAACTATGGCTACACCTTC. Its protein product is CASSFLQGTMNYGYTF.

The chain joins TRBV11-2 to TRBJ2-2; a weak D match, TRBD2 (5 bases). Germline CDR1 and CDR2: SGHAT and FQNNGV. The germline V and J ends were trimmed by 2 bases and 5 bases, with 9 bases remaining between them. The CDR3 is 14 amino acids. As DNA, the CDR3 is TGTGCCAGCAGCTTATCGGACTTAACCGGGGAGCTGTTTTTT. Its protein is CASSLSDLTGELFF. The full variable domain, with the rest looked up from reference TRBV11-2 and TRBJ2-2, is EAGVAQSPRYKIIEKRQSVAFWCNPISGHATLYWYQQILGQGPKLLIQFQNNGVVDDSQLPKDRFSAERLKGVDSTLKIQPAKLEDSAVYLCASSLSDLTGELFFGEGSRLTVL.